This section outlines one T cell receptor beta chain sequence together with its context. The sample comes from a study of blood T cell repertoires in COVID-19. About the study: From T cells, B-cell-depleted T cells, or PBMCs came the material, which was cDNA or gDNA.

Per the original data handling: Amplification from reference gene primers served as the basis for estimated nucleated cell counts. Here immunoSEQ multiplex PCR was the method, and the copy in TCRdb shows in-frame clones only, minus some. V and J calls plus clone size are reproduced from that table; the DNA served to infer D and trimming. The sample includes 150,000 to 200,000 clones, around four fifths of them seen just once. Trimming left V 2 bases short and J 12 bases short, with 20 bases between. The CDR3 has 16 amino acids. The V gene's germline CDR1 is WNHNN and CDR2 SYGVQD (reference sequence).

Sequencing was carried out using peripheral blood. This receptor was identified in a woman aged 25 to 45 with acute or convalescent COVID-19. The J gene is TRBJ1-6, the V gene TRBV10-1, with D unresolved. CDR3 amino acids: CASSEDCSLITLPLHF. Here the CDR3 DNA reads TGCGCCAGCAGTGAGGACTGTTCCCTGATAACTCTACCCCTCCACTTT.